A single sample gave rise to the 16 T cell receptor beta chains below, sequenced in a study of cytomegalovirus exposure and HLA in healthy donors. Primers included in the PCR were 60 Vbeta and 13 Jbeta primers. Sequencing was performed with immunoSEQ multiplex PCR; in TCRdb, only in-frame clones are kept and a portion is missing. The table includes roughly 110,000 clones, 76% detected once. The source material was PBMCs. These receptors originate from a woman in her thirties or forties in good health and CMV-seropositive.

This chain joins TRBV19 and TRBJ1-5; D is uncertain. Germline V lookup: CDR1 LNHDA, CDR2 SQIVND (reference sequence). The CDR3 loop spans 14 amino acids. V was clipped by 2 bases and J by 5 bases, with 10 bases between them. The DNA for the CDR3 is TGTGCCAGTAGTATATCCCTGCGGGATCAGCCCCAGCATTTT. This gives the protein CASSISLRDQPQHF.

This clone was observed a handful of times. This chain links TRBV27 with TRBJ1-1; tentative D call: TRBD1 (6 bases). The CDR3 has 16 amino acids. V was cut by 5 bases and J by 3 bases, with 19 bases left in between. The germline CDR1 and CDR2 sequences are MNHEY and SMNVEV (reference sequence). The CDR3 DNA follows: TGTGCCAGCAGTCACGGGACACCCCCTGGAGACACTGAAGCTTTCTTT. Translated: CASSHGTPPGDTEAFF.

The genes are TRBV7-8 and TRBJ1-1; 8 bases fit TRBD1. The germline V gene encodes CDR1 SGHVS and CDR2 FQNEAQ. The CDR3 sequence is 14 residues long. V shed 5 bases, J shed 4 bases, and the junction held 6 bases outside the gene matches. The chain's CDR3 is CASSTTGVGTEAFF. The CDR3 nucleotides are TGTGCCAGCAGCACGACAGGGGTTGGCACTGAAGCTTTCTTT.

This clone was seen a handful of times. This chain joins TRBV6-6 and TRBJ2-3; 7 bases are shared with TRBD1. The junction had 4 bases not matched to a gene; V was cut back by 0 bases and J by 1 base. There are 16 residues in the CDR3. The germline gives CDR1 MNHNY, CDR2 SVGAGI (reference sequence). CDR3 nucleotides: TGTGCCAGCAGTTACTCGGGACAGCCTGGCACAGATACGCAGTATTTT. Protein sequence: CASSYSGQPGTDTQYF.

The rearrangement uses TRBV7-8 and TRBJ2-2; 9 bases agree with TRBD1. The trim removed 5 bases at V and 6 bases at J, leaving 1 base unmatched. The V gene's germline CDR1 is SGHVS and CDR2 FQNEAQ. The CDR3 runs 13 residues. The CDR3 loop is CASSHRGPGELFF. The CDR3 DNA reads TGTGCCAGCAGCCACAGGGGGCCCGGGGAGCTGTTTTTT.

The chain uses TRBV6-5 and TRBJ1-2; 9 positions agree with TRBD1. With 2 bases clipped from V and 7 bases from J, the junction kept 2 bases outside the gene matches. CDR3 length: 13 amino acids. The germline V gene has CDR1 MNHEY and CDR2 SVGAGI. The CDR3 sequence is CASSYTTGGGYTF. The CDR3 bases are TGTGCCAGCAGTTACACGACAGGGGGTGGCTACACCTTC.

This chain uses TRBV7-8 with TRBJ2-1; TRBD2 is a possible D gene (6 bases). The CDR3 runs to 16 residues. Trimming took off 4 bases at V and 5 bases at J, with 18 bases between the two ends. Germline CDR1 and CDR2: SGHVS and FQNEAQ. The CDR3: CASSSQGGWGDNEQFF. In DNA, the CDR3 is TGTGCCAGCAGCTCCCAGGGAGGATGGGGGGACAATGAGCAGTTCTTC. Full variable domain (missing parts from reference TRBV7-8 and TRBJ2-1): GAGVSQSPRYKVAKRGQDVALRCDPISGHVSLFWYQQALGQGPEFLTYFQNEAQLDKSGLPSDRFFAERPEGSVSTLKIQRTQQEDSAVYLCASSSQGGWGDNEQFFGPGTRLTVL.

This chain connects TRBV11-3 to TRBJ2-2, with D perhaps matching TRBD1 (5 bases). V lost 9 bases to trimming and J lost 6 bases, with 11 bases between them. The CDR3 extends over 12 amino acids. Germline CDR1 and CDR2: SGHNT and YENEEA. The CDR3 DNA reads as TGTGCCAGTAGAAGGGGCCCCGGGGAGCTGTTTTTT. It specifies CASRRGPGELFF.

This clone has only a few counts. The chain recombines TRBV5-6 with TRBJ1-1; D gene unclear. V was pared by 4 bases and J by 1 base, with 14 bases between. Germline V gene sequence: CDR1 SGHDT, CDR2 YYEEEE. The CDR3 is 15 residues long. The CDR3 bases are TGTGCCAGCAGCAGTCGAGGCGCCCCGAACACTGAAGCTTTCTTT. This sequence encodes CASSSRGAPNTEAFF.

The rearrangement joins TRBV4-1 to TRBJ1-1; D is ambiguous. V gave up 0 bases and J gave up 1 base, with 6 bases separating them. The CDR3 consists of 14 residues. Germline values: CDR1 MGHRA, CDR2 YSYEKL. CDR3 region: CASSQDLKNTEAFF. The CDR3 nucleotides read TGCGCCAGCAGCCAAGATCTTAAGAACACTGAAGCTTTCTTT.

The gene calls are TRBV5-6 and TRBJ1-2; no firm D call. The CDR3 totals 17 residues. In germline, CDR1 is SGHDT, CDR2 YYEEEE. Trimming took off 4 bases at V and 5 bases at J, with 24 bases between the two ends. The CDR3 is CASSLSFGGGPSYGYTF. The CDR3 nucleotides read TGTGCCAGCAGCCTGAGTTTCGGAGGCGGCCCGTCTTATGGCTACACCTTC.

CDR3 in DNA: TGCGCCAGCAGCACCGCCGGGACAAGCACAGATACGCAGTATTTT. Protein product: CASSTAGTSTDTQYF. This rearrangement joins TRBV5-1 to TRBJ2-3; possibly TRBD1 for D (6 bases). Germline lookup yields CDR1 SGHRS and CDR2 YFSETQ. Trimming cost V 4 bases and J 0 bases, with 12 bases left between them. This CDR3 has 15 amino acids.

CDR3 nucleotide sequence: TGTGCCAGCATTATACGACAGGGATGGGAAAAACTGTTTTTT. Amino acids: CASIIRQGWEKLFF. This chain joins TRBV6-1 and TRBJ1-4, with TRBD1 matching over 7 bases. CDR1 MNHNS and CDR2 SASEGT come from the germline V gene. The ends lost 7 bases at V and 8 bases at J; junction bases unmatched: 10. CDR3 size: 14 residues.

The rearrangement uses TRBV27 and TRBJ2-2, with a tentative D call TRBD1 (5 bases). CDR1 is MNHEY and CDR2 is SMNVEV in the germline V gene (reference sequence). The CDR3 extends over 15 amino acids. Trimming pared 6 bases from V and 6 bases from J, leaving 17 bases between. The CDR3 reads CASRGKTGRAGELFF. The CDR3 DNA is TGTGCCAGCAGGGGGAAAACAGGTCGGGCCGGGGAGCTGTTTTTT.

This clone was counted a single time. The chain joins TRBV4-1 to TRBJ1-5, with D uncertain. Per the germline V gene, CDR1 is MGHRA and CDR2 is YSYEKL. The CDR3 has 15 amino acids. V was trimmed by 2 bases and J by 4 bases, leaving 12 bases between them. CDR3 DNA: TGCGCCAGCAGCCAAAGTCCCGAGCAAAATCAGCCCCAGCATTTT. Protein: CASSQSPEQNQPQHF.

The gene calls are TRBV5-4 and TRBJ2-1; D is unresolved. Per the germline V gene, CDR1 is SGHNT and CDR2 is YYREEE (reference sequence). This CDR3 is built from 15 residues. Trimming took off 1 base at V and 6 bases at J, with 14 bases between the two ends. CDR3 region: CASSLISPAGNEQFF. CDR3 nucleotide sequence: TGTGCCAGCAGCTTGATTTCGCCGGCAGGCAATGAGCAGTTCTTC.